This paragraph covers one TCR beta chain sequence. TCRdb ran MiXCR on the RT-PCR reads and lists one entry per CDR3 protein. The repertoire holds about 680,000 distinct CDR3 sequences, 12% to 15% seen once, with 3.6% in the top ten. CDR3 length equals 19 residues. Trimming removed 4 bases at V and 0 bases at J, with 22 bases between. Germline CDR1 reads MNHEY; CDR2 reads SMNVEV (reference sequence). The source of this sequence is a female donor in good health, serving as a healthy control. The sequenced sample was memory CD4+ T cells from blood. The chain joins TRBV27 to TRBJ2-4; either TRBD1 or TRBD2 may fit D (5 bases each). CDR3 loop: CASSSGPPGAMIAKNIQYF. For the CDR3, the DNA is TGTGCCAGCAGTTCGGGGCCCCCGGGCGCAATGATAGCCAAAAACATTCAGTACTTC.